The 9 T cell receptor beta chains reported below all come from one sample, sequenced in a study of identical twins. One entry per CDR3 protein results from TCRdb running MiXCR on the 5' RACE reads. The repertoire holds about 530,000 distinct CDR3 sequences, approximately 14% seen once, with roughly 0.43% in the top ten. The same data also went into a second study, on yellow fever vaccine responses in identical twins.

The sample taken for sequencing was CD4+ T cells sorted from blood. The receptors come from a woman aged 18-29 years in good health.

The V call is TRBV5-1, the J call TRBJ1-4, with 7 bases matching TRBD1. With 2 bases clipped from V and 7 bases from J, the junction kept 5 bases outside the gene matches. The germline gives CDR1 SGHRS, CDR2 YFSETQ. The CDR3 is 14 amino acids. CDR3 sequence: CASSFRGGGEKLFF. CDR3 DNA sequence: TGCGCCAGCAGCTTCAGGGGGGGAGGTGAAAAACTGTTTTTT.

This clonotype was recorded a few times. The chain employs TRBV15 and TRBJ1-1, with D uncertain. Germline loops: CDR1 LNHNV, CDR2 YYDKDF (reference sequence). The CDR3 consists of 15 residues. Deletions cut 0 bases from V and 1 base from J, with 9 bases between. CDR3 protein: CATSRDPGANTEAFF. The CDR3 bases are TGTGCCACCAGCAGAGATCCAGGAGCGAACACTGAAGCTTTCTTT.

This clonotype was seen only a few times. The genes are TRBV3-1 and TRBJ2-5, with D uncertain. Trimming removed 3 bases from V and 6 bases from J, with 8 bases in between. The CDR3 totals 12 residues. The V gene's germline CDR1 is LGHDT and CDR2 YNNKEL (reference sequence). For the CDR3, the DNA is TGTGCCAGCAGCCAGGCTGAGCAGACCCAGTACTTC. It is translated as CASSQAEQTQYF.

The chain links TRBV7-9 to TRBJ2-1; 7 nucleotides agree with TRBD2. The CDR3 length is 16 residues. Trimming at V came to 5 bases and at J to 6 bases, leaving 13 bases not matched to a gene. CDR1 and CDR2 (germline): SEHNR, FQNEAQ (reference sequence). CDR3 loop: CASSPRPGWGGNEQFF. The DNA of the CDR3 is TGTGCCAGCAGCCCCCGCCCCGGGTGGGGGGGCAATGAGCAGTTCTTC.

The table lists this clonotype with a few counts. The chain employs TRBV24-1 and TRBJ2-1, with D perhaps matching TRBD1 (6 bases). The CDR3 is 17 amino acids. Germline CDR1 and CDR2: KGHDR and SFDVKD. The germline V and J ends were trimmed by 12 bases and 0 bases, with 23 bases remaining between them. This CDR3 is CALNYPRDTSSYNEQFF. The CDR3 DNA sequence: TGTGCCCTGAATTACCCCCGGGACACCAGCTCCTACAATGAGCAGTTCTTC.

In its sample, this clonotype was seen a few times. The rearrangement joins TRBV9 to TRBJ1-6; possibly TRBD1 for D (6 bases). The germline V gene has CDR1 SGDLS and CDR2 YYNGEE. The CDR3 runs 15 residues. V lost 10 bases and J 8 bases, leaving 22 bases between the germline ends. The CDR3 region has the DNA TGTGCCTCCTCCCTTACCTGGACAGTGGATTCACCCCTCCACTTT. Protein sequence: CASSLTWTVDSPLHF.

This clonotype was counted only a few times. The chain combines TRBV5-1 with TRBJ2-3; a possible D gene is TRBD1 (5 bases). Germline V lookup: CDR1 SGHRS, CDR2 YFSETQ. The CDR3 is made up of 16 amino acids. V lost 2 bases and J lost 0, with 13 bases in between. CDR3 in amino acids: CASSLRQHRSTDTQYF. DNA for the CDR3: TGCGCCAGCAGCTTAAGACAGCACCGTAGCACAGATACGCAGTATTTT.

The chain uses TRBV10-2 and TRBJ2-1; TRBD2 matches at 11 bases. The CDR3 contains 14 residues. Germline CDR1 and CDR2: WSHSY and SAAADI. V was pared by 7 bases and J by 5 bases, with 4 bases of the junction left unmatched. The CDR3 spells CASKRLAGNNEQFF. For the CDR3, the DNA is TGCGCCAGCAAAAGACTAGCGGGGAACAATGAGCAGTTCTTC.

This clonotype occurred a few times. V is TRBV12-3 or TRBV12-4 and J is TRBJ2-2; D possibly corresponds to TRBD1 (5 bases). V lost 1 base, J lost 6 bases, and 12 bases lay in between. This CDR3 contains 15 residues. For the CDR3, the DNA is TGTGCCAGCAGTTTAGGGCAGGGTCGTTCCGGGGAGCTGTTTTTT. Its protein is CASSLGQGRSGELFF.